The present entry profiles one TCR beta chain with its context. The length of the CDR3 is 13 residues. V was pared by 5 bases and J by 4 bases, with 12 bases between. The germline gives CDR1 DFQATT, CDR2 SNEGSKA (reference sequence). The entry originates in a study of CD8 T cells in ankylosing spondylitis. TCRdb itself ran the 5' RACE reads through MiXCR, one entry per CDR3 protein. The sample yields some 270,000 distinct CDR3 sequences, over 30% seen once. V usage is TRBV20-1 and J usage is TRBJ1-5; a possible D gene is TRBD1 (6 bases). Sequencing was performed on blood, either unsorted or a sorted T cell fraction (not recorded which). This clonotype originated in a male donor with ankylosing spondylitis or in good health (not recorded which). In DNA, the CDR3 is TGCAGTGCTCACTATACAGGGAATCAGCCCCAGCATTTT. Encoded protein: CSAHYTGNQPQHF.